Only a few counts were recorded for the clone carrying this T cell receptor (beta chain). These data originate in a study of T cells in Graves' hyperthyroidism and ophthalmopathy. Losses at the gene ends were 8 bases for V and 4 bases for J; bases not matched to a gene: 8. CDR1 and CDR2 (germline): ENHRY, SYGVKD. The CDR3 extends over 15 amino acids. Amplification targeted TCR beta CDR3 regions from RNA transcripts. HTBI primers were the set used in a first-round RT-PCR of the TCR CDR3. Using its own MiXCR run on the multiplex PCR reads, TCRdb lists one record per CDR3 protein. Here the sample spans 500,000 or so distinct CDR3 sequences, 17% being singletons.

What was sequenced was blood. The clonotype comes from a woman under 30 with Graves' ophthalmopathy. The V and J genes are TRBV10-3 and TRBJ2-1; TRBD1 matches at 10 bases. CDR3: CAIQGGQGGYNEQFF. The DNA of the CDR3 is TGTGCCATCCAAGGAGGACAGGGGGGTTACAATGAGCAGTTCTTC.